These T cell receptor beta chains were read from a single sample in a study of cytomegalovirus exposure and HLA in healthy donors. The assay was immunoSEQ multiplex PCR, and TCRdb's table has in-frame clones only and misses some. The sample holds about 360,000 clones, 70% to 90% seen once. What was sequenced was PBMCs. The source of these receptors is a woman aged 18-35 years in good health and CMV-seronegative. Each CDR3 is given with its conserved first and last residue. Each record gives: V gene, J gene, D gene, CDR3 DNA, CDR3 protein. The D gene is left open where the match is weak.

TRBV11-2	TRBJ2-7	TRBD1	TGTGCCAGCAGAAACTACAGGGGGCAAGGGTACGAGCAGTACTTC	CASRNYRGQGYEQYF
TRBV30	TRBJ1-5	NA	TGTGCCTGGAGTCTACCATATCAGCCCCAGCATTTT	CAWSLPYQPQHF
TRBV1	TRBJ2-6	NA	TGCACCAGCAGCCAAGGACTAGCGCAGCGAACGGCTGGGGCCAACGTCCTGACTTTC	CTSSQGLAQRTAGANVLTF
TRBV6-5	TRBJ2-7	NA	TGTGCCAGCAGTTACGGGGCAGGACCTTACGAGCAGTACTTC	CASSYGAGPYEQYF
TRBV5-1	TRBJ1-1	NA	TGCGCCAGCAGCCGACTCGGGAGGGCGGACACTGAAGCTTTCTTT	CASSRLGRADTEAFF
TRBV7-2	TRBJ2-7	NA	TGTGCCAGCAGCTTAAGACTGATCTACGAGCAGTACTTC	CASSLRLIYEQYF
TRBV6-5	TRBJ1-1	NA	TGTGCCAGCAGTTACTCAGCCGCCACTGAAGCTTTCTTT	CASSYSAATEAFF
TRBV4-2	TRBJ2-7	TRBD2	TGTGCCAGCAGCCACCCGGGACTAAAATACGAGCAGTACTTC	CASSHPGLKYEQYF
TRBV6-5	TRBJ2-2	NA	TGTGCCAGCAGTTCAGGGTCTAGCGAGAGGACCGGGGAGCTGTTTTTT	CASSSGSSERTGELFF
TRBV28	TRBJ1-2	TRBD1	TGTGCCAGCAGGACCCGGACAGGGGCCATTGCTAACTATGGCTACACCTTC	CASRTRTGAIANYGYTF